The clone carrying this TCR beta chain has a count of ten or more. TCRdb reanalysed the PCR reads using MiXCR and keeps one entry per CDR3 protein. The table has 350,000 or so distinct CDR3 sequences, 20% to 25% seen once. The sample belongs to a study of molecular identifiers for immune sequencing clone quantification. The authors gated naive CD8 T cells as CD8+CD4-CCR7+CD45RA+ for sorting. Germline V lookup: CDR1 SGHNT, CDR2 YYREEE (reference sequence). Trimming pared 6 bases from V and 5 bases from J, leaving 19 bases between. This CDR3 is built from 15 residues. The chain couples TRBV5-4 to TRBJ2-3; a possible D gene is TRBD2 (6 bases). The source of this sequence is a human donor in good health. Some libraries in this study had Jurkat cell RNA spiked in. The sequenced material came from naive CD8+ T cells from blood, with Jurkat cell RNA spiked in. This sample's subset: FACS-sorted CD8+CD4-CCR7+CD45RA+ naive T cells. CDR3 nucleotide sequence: TGTGCCAGCAACACATTAGCGGACGCGGTAGATACGCAGTATTTT. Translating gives CASNTLADAVDTQYF.